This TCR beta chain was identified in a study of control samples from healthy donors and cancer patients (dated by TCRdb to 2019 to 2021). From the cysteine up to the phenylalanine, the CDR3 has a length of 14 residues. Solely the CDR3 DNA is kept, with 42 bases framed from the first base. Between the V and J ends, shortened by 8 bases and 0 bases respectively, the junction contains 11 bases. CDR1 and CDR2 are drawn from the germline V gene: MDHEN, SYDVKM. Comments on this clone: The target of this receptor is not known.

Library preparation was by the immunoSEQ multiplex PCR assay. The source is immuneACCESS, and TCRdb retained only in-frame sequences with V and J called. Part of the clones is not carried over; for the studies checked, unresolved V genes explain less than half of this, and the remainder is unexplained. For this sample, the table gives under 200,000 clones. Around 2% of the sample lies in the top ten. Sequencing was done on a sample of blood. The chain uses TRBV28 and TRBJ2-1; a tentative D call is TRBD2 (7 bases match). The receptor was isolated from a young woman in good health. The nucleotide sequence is TGTGCCAGCGTAGGGGGGGGCTCCTACAATGAGCAGTTCTTC. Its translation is CASVGGGSYNEQFF.